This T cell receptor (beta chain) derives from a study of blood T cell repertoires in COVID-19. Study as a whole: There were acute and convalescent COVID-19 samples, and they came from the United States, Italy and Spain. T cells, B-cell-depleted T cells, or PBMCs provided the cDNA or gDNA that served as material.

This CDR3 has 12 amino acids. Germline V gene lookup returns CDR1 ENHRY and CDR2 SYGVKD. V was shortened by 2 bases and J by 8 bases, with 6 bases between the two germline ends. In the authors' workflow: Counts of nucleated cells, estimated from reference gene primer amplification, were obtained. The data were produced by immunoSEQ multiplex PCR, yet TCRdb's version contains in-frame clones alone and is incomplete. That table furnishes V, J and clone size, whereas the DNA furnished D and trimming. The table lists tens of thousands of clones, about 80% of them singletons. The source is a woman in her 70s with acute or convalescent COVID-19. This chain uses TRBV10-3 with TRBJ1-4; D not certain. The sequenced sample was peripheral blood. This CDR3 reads CAISEIAEKLFF. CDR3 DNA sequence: TGTGCCATCAGTGAGATAGCCGAAAAACTGTTTTTT.